This is a list of T cell receptor beta chains from one sample in a study of technical replicates of blood from a few donors. TCRdb's copy holds only in-frame clones and misses some; the assay was immunoSEQ multiplex PCR. This table has about 75,000 clones, approximately 90% appearing once. The sample comprised T cells isolated from PBMCs. These receptors were taken from a human donor in good health. Each CDR3 is given without its conserved first and last residue. D genes are given only for firm matches.

TRBV2	TRBJ1-2	TRBD1	ASNGQGYYGYT
TRBV7-3	TRBJ2-2	.	ASSSYTGELF
TRBV27	TRBJ2-3	TRBD2	ASSSGLAVLTSTDTQY
TRBV28	TRBJ2-1	TRBD1	ASYFTPGTVHNNEQF
TRBV10-1	TRBJ2-3	.	ASSEKRGTPSADTQY
TRBV9	TRBJ2-1	.	ASSVATGGLDNEQF
TRBV2	TRBJ2-5	TRBD2	ASSEAASGGTQY
TRBV5-1	TRBJ2-1	TRBD1	ASSLDRGHNEQF
TRBV7-2	TRBJ2-7	TRBD2	ASSLAITGGPYEQY
TRBV4-1	TRBJ2-7	TRBD2	ASSERELYEQY
TRBV6-4	TRBJ2-1	TRBD1	ASSPLGQGNEQF
TRBV6-4	TRBJ2-1	TRBD2	ASSAKPYLAAYNEQF
TRBV4-1	TRBJ1-3	.	ASSLVGGSGNTIY
TRBV6-6	TRBJ2-4	.	ASSYPDIQY
TRBV10-3	TRBJ2-6	.	ATSLGTGANVLT
TRBV29-1	TRBJ2-1	TRBD1	SGTGTDHNEQF
TRBV9	TRBJ1-2	.	ASSGDTGYYGYT
TRBV6-4	TRBJ2-3	TRBD2	ASSESREGDTQY
TRBV6-1	TRBJ1-1	.	ASSEYNSNTEAF
TRBV7-9	TRBJ2-5	.	ASSLLSAQETQY
TRBV6-6	TRBJ2-3	TRBD2	ASSYLGLADTQY
TRBV4-3	TRBJ2-1	TRBD2	ASSQTFGGSLNEQF
TRBV5-5	TRBJ2-1	TRBD1	ASSRTGDYNEQF
TRBV27	TRBJ1-1	.	ASHELQNTEAF
TRBV18	TRBJ1-1	.	ASSPPGLATDSFEAF
TRBV29-1	TRBJ1-1	.	SVEETRGTEAF
TRBV21-1	TRBJ2-3	.	ASSKVRTGGEIDTQY
TRBV15	TRBJ2-7	.	ATSTQTNAYEQY
TRBV18	TRBJ2-5	.	ASSPSETQY
TRBV7-9	TRBJ2-1	.	ASSRPYGTPNEQF
TRBV7-9	TRBJ2-5	.	ASSLGGRGTQY
TRBV29-1	TRBJ2-6	.	SVRDSGANVLT
TRBV28	TRBJ2-2	TRBD2	ASSLPPGTSGMFGTGELF
TRBV7-2	TRBJ2-3	TRBD2	ASSSRPSGNPGFTDTQY
TRBV19	TRBJ1-5	TRBD1	ASSIRRLEGALTNQPQH
TRBV2	TRBJ1-5	.	ASSDRRGSNQPQH
TRBV10-2	TRBJ2-7	TRBD2	ASRDSGRSSYEQY
TRBV7-6	TRBJ1-5	.	ASTMNYNQPQH
TRBV4-1	TRBJ2-7	.	ASSQITGRVNEQY
TRBV7-2	TRBJ2-7	TRBD2	ASSLGASGTFSYEQY